One and the same sample provided the 21 T cell receptor beta chains below, sequenced in a study of cytomegalovirus exposure and HLA in healthy donors (dated by TCRdb to 2016 to 2017). The library was prepared using the immunoSEQ multiplex PCR assay. The multiplex PCR relied on a mix of 60 forward primers for TCR Vbeta segments and 13 reverse primers for TCR Jbeta segments. TCRdb provides this immuneACCESS table in a form limited to in-frame rearrangements. Some clones are lacking; in checked studies, under half of them reflect an unresolved V gene, and why the rest are absent is not known. Recorded for this sample are about 190,000 clones; approximately 79% of them occurred a single time. Approximately 6.3% of the sample lies in the top ten. The sequenced material came from PBMCs. Receptor source: a middle-aged man in good health and CMV-seropositive.

The chain uses TRBV2 and TRBJ1-5; a weak D match, TRBD1 (6 bases). The CDR3 totals 15 residues. V gave up 4 bases and J gave up 4 bases, with 14 bases separating them. Germline-derived CDR1 and CDR2 are SNHLY and FYNNEI. The CDR3 DNA follows: TGTGCCAGCAGTGTAGTCAGGGGAAGTAATCAGCCCCAGCATTTT. As protein: CASSVVRGSNQPQHF.

This clone showed up just a few times. This chain connects TRBV7-2 to TRBJ2-7, with 7 bases fitting TRBD2. J gave up 2 bases and V 11 bases, and 12 bases lay outside the gene matches. Germline loops: CDR1 SGHTA, CDR2 FQGNSA. The CDR3 spans 14 residues. The CDR3 DNA reads TGTGCCGGGAGGGTCGCGGAATTAACCTACGAGCAGTACTTC. This encodes CAGRVAELTYEQYF.

This chain uses TRBV5-6 with TRBJ2-1, with unresolved D. Per the germline V gene, CDR1 is SGHDT and CDR2 is YYEEEE. Trimming left V 4 bases short and J 3 bases short, with 14 bases between. This CDR3 region has 15 residues. The CDR3 region is CASSPGPERYNEQFF. The CDR3 coding sequence is TGTGCCAGCAGCCCCGGTCCTGAACGCTACAATGAGCAGTTCTTC.

This clone occurred once. The genes are TRBV19 and TRBJ2-4, with 8 bases matching TRBD2. Looked up from germline, CDR1 is LNHDA and CDR2 is SQIVND (reference sequence). V shed 6 bases, J shed 9 bases, and the junction held 4 bases outside the gene matches. The CDR3 sequence is 12 residues long. In DNA form, the CDR3 reads TGTGCCAGTAGCCTCCGGGGGGGCATTCAGTACTTC. It encodes CASSLRGGIQYF.

This clone was detected a few times. The V call is TRBV5-4, the J call TRBJ2-5; TRBD2 matches at 9 bases. The trim removed 4 bases at V and 5 bases at J, leaving 3 bases unmatched. Germline assignment: CDR1 SGHNT and CDR2 YYREEE (reference sequence). The CDR3 is 13 amino acids. The CDR3 DNA reads TGTGCCAGCAGCATAGCGGGGGTGGAGACCCAGTACTTC. It specifies CASSIAGVETQYF.

This chain links TRBV29-1 with TRBJ1-1; D unclear. The CDR3 totals 13 residues. V lost 0 bases to trimming and J lost 5 bases, with 10 bases between them. Germline V gives CDR1 SQVTM, CDR2 ANQGSEA. The CDR3 nucleotides read TGCAGCGTTGAAGATCGCCCCGGGACTGAAGCTTTCTTT. Translation: CSVEDRPGTEAFF.

The chain uses TRBV7-2 and TRBJ1-4, with 7 bases that match TRBD1. The CDR3 spans 13 residues. The V gene's germline CDR1 is SGHTA and CDR2 FQGNSA. V lost 5 bases and J lost 4; bases outside the gene matches: 1. The CDR3 DNA is TGTGCCAGCAGCCGGGACAGTAATGAAAAACTGTTTTTT. It translates to CASSRDSNEKLFF.

This chain connects TRBV4-3 to TRBJ1-1; 7 bases fit TRBD1. The ends lost 0 bases at V and 4 bases at J; junction bases unmatched: 8. This CDR3 is built from 16 residues. Germline CDR1 and CDR2: LGHNA and YSLEER. CDR3 coding DNA: TGCGCCAGCAGCCAAGATCGCGGACAGGCGAGCACTGAAGCTTTCTTT. Translated, it gives CASSQDRGQASTEAFF.

This chain joins TRBV30 and TRBJ2-3, with D unclear. Germline CDR1 reads GTSNPN; CDR2 reads SVGIG (reference sequence). V lost 3 bases, J lost 4 bases, and 8 bases lay in between. The CDR3 sequence is 12 residues long. CDR3 loop: CAWRERSDTQYF. Written as DNA, the CDR3 is TGTGCCTGGAGGGAGAGATCAGATACGCAGTATTTT.

Note on this clone: This is likely a read error, given that the CDR3 carries no conserved phenylalanine or tryptophan at its end. The chain couples TRBV29-1 to TRBJ1-5, with D unclear. Germline V gene lookup returns CDR1 SQVTM and CDR2 ANQGSEA. The length of the CDR3 is 14 residues. The V and J ends lost 5 bases and 3 bases respectively, with 14 bases between them. The CDR3 sequence: CSVSGQYPNQPQHL. DNA of the CDR3: TGCAGCGTTTCTGGGCAGTACCCCAATCAGCCCCAGCATCTT.

The chain links TRBV29-1 to TRBJ1-2; 7 bases line up with TRBD1. The ends lost 7 bases at V and 4 bases at J; junction bases unmatched: 15. CDR3 size: 15 residues. Germline CDR1 is SQVTM and CDR2 is ANQGSEA. The CDR3 sequence: CSAAGIGGQPYGYTF. The CDR3 DNA reads TGCAGCGCGGCCGGGATTGGGGGACAGCCCTATGGCTACACCTTC.

The rearrangement joins TRBV4-3 to TRBJ1-5; D remains unclear. Germline values: CDR1 LGHNA, CDR2 YSLEER. CDR3 length: 15 amino acids. Trimming stripped 0 bases from V and 3 bases from J, with 9 bases between. Here the CDR3 reads CASSQDGLANQPQHF. CDR3 DNA: TGCGCCAGCAGCCAAGACGGGTTGGCCAATCAGCCCCAGCATTTT.

CDR3 loop: CASSQVWLADSPLHF. The CDR3 coding sequence is TGCGCCAGCAGCCAAGTCTGGTTGGCGGATTCACCCCTCCACTTT. The V call is TRBV4-3, the J call TRBJ1-6; D ambiguous. Germline CDR1 reads LGHNA; CDR2 reads YSLEER. Trimming removed 1 base from V and 8 bases from J, with 12 bases in between. This CDR3 contains 15 residues.

The chain employs TRBV29-1 and TRBJ2-7; D gene ambiguous. The CDR3 runs to 12 residues. V gave up 4 bases and J gave up 6 bases, with 13 bases separating them. Germline CDR1 and CDR2: SQVTM and ANQGSEA. The DNA for the CDR3 is TGCAGCGTTGTAGCACAAACGCCCGAGCAGTACTTC. Protein product: CSVVAQTPEQYF.

The rearrangement joins TRBV19 to TRBJ2-3, with 9 bases aligning to TRBD2. In germline, CDR1 is LNHDA, CDR2 SQIVND (reference sequence). Unmatched junction bases numbered 8, after V lost 4 bases and J lost 3 bases. This CDR3 region has 16 residues. For the CDR3, the DNA is TGTGCCAGTAGTACCATAGCGGGGGCGGCGACAGATACGCAGTATTTT. Protein sequence: CASSTIAGAATDTQYF. The full variable domain, in which reference TRBV19 and TRBJ2-3 provide the parts outside the CDR3, is DGGITQSPKYLFRKEGQNVTLSCEQNLNHDAMYWYRQDPGQGLRLIYYSQIVNDFQKGDIAEGYSVSREKKESFPLTVTSAQKNPTAFYLCASSTIAGAATDTQYFGPGTRLTVL.

The V and J genes are TRBV7-9 and TRBJ2-5, with TRBD1 matching over 8 bases. The trim removed 3 bases at V and 4 bases at J, leaving 7 bases unmatched. The V gene's germline CDR1 is SEHNR and CDR2 FQNEAQ (reference sequence). The CDR3 has 15 amino acids. CDR3 coding DNA: TGTGCCAGCAGCTTTGCGGTACAGGGGGGAGAGACCCAGTACTTC. It is translated as CASSFAVQGGETQYF. Full variable domain (rest looked up from reference TRBV7-9 and TRBJ2-5): DTGVSQNPRHKITKRGQNVTFRCDPISEHNRLYWYRQTLGQGPEFLTYFQNEAQLEKSRLLSDRFSAERPKGSFSTLEIQRTEQGDSAMYLCASSFAVQGGETQYFGPGTRLLVL.

V is TRBV19 and J is TRBJ1-1; D is perhaps TRBD1 (5 bases). Germline V CDR1 and CDR2: LNHDA, SQIVND (reference sequence). The V gene lost 3 bases and the J gene lost 3 bases, with 11 bases spanning the gap. This CDR3 is built from 14 residues. CDR3 nucleotides: TGTGCCAGTAGTATTTGGGGGGAGGACACTGAAGCTTTCTTT. This sequence encodes CASSIWGEDTEAFF.

The V call is TRBV27, the J call TRBJ2-2, with unresolved D. V was cut by 3 bases and J by 4 bases, with 12 bases left in between. Germline V gene sequence: CDR1 MNHEY, CDR2 SMNVEV (reference sequence). The CDR3 extends over 15 amino acids. CDR3 sequence reads: CASSFSPSGTGELFF. CDR3 nucleotides: TGTGCCAGCAGTTTCTCCCCATCGGGCACCGGGGAGCTGTTTTTT.

The rearrangement links TRBV5-1 to TRBJ2-5, with D tentatively TRBD1 (5 bases). The J call may be wrong; the DNA end is better matched by TRBJ2-7. CDR1 is SGHRS and CDR2 is YFSETQ in the germline V gene. This CDR3 has 14 residues. The chain's CDR3 is CASSIRTSEYEQYF. The CDR3 DNA follows: TGCGCCAGCAGCATCCGGACATCTGAATACGAGCAGTACTTC.

The V and J genes are TRBV5-1 and TRBJ2-2, with 8 bases that match TRBD1. After removal of 3 bases from V and 0 bases from J, the junction contained 1 base not matched to a gene. Germline CDR1 SGHRS, CDR2 YFSETQ. This CDR3 has 15 amino acids. DNA for the CDR3: TGCGCCAGCAGCTGGACAGGGCCGAACACCGGGGAGCTGTTTTTT. It specifies CASSWTGPNTGELFF.

The chain joins TRBV20-1 to TRBJ2-1; D remains unclear. The V end lost 4 bases, the J end lost 13 bases, and 14 bases lay between the germline ends. CDR1 DFQATT and CDR2 SNEGSKA come from the germline V gene (reference sequence). The CDR3 consists of 11 residues. The chain's CDR3 is CSAMESIQQFF. DNA of the CDR3: TGCAGTGCTATGGAGAGCATCCAACAGTTCTTC.